Sequencing of this T cell receptor (beta chain) was carried out in a study of identical twins. TCRdb re-derived calls from the 5' RACE reads in MiXCR, one entry per CDR3 protein. The repertoire holds roughly 490,000 distinct CDR3 sequences, with roughly an eighth as singletons. The study's findings and limits: Cross-sectional statistics underpinned the conclusions; the same donors were not followed. The models gave estimates that fell short of the out-of-frame TCR alpha sharing seen in monozygotic twins.

Trimming cost V 3 bases and J 1 base; bases outside gene matches: 4. The CDR3 has 15 residues. Germline CDR1 KGHSH, CDR2 LQKENI. This clonotype has only a few counts. Its target is not known. This sample also appeared in a second study, on yellow fever vaccine responses in identical twins.

Sequencing was performed on CD4+ T cells sorted from blood. This TCR was sampled from a woman aged 18-35 years in good health. J is TRBJ1-1 and V is TRBV18; 8 bases are a match to TRBD1. CDR3 protein: CASSPPGQGNTEAFF. CDR3 in DNA: TGTGCCAGCTCACCCCCCGGACAGGGGAACACTGAAGCTTTCTTT.